The 5 T cell receptor beta chains below come from one sample, sequenced in a study of memory CD4+ T cells and cytomegalovirus serostatus (dated by TCRdb to the late 2010s). Library preparation employed the immunoSEQ multiplex PCR assay. In TCRdb, the immuneACCESS table is reduced to in-frame sequences with V and J assigned. These tables do not hold every clone; where another copy was compared, an unresolved V gene accounts for under half, and the others remain unexplained. The sample table shows 50,000 to 60,000 clones, and 80% are seen once. Clones ranked in the top ten supply roughly 1.5% of the sample. A FACSAria II was used to sort memory CD4+ T cells, defined as single viable CD3+CD4+CD8-CD45RO+ cells. Material: memory CD4+ T cells from blood. These receptors originate from an adult in good health and CMV-seropositive.

This clone appeared a few times. This chain uses TRBV5-4 with TRBJ2-3; D perhaps matches TRBD2 (5 bases). Trimming shortened V by 1 base and J by 6 bases, and 15 bases separated the two germline ends. The CDR3 length is 15 residues. CDR1 is SGHNT and CDR2 is YYREEE in the germline V gene (reference sequence). CDR3 nucleotides: TGTGCCAGCAGCTTGAGAGGGAGTCCCTCCGATACGCAGTATTTT. Protein product: CASSLRGSPSDTQYF.

The chain is built from TRBV5-1 and TRBJ1-2, with 7 bases that match TRBD1. V was pared by 4 bases and J by 6 bases, with 9 bases of the junction left unmatched. Germline V gives CDR1 SGHRS, CDR2 YFSETQ. There are 14 residues in the CDR3. The CDR3 DNA reads as TGCGCCAGCAGCAACACAGGGGATGCGAATGGCTACACCTTC. This sequence encodes CASSNTGDANGYTF.

The chain couples TRBV6-1 to TRBJ1-2; D possibly corresponds to TRBD1 (5 bases). The CDR3 has 15 residues. CDR1 is MNHNS and CDR2 is SASEGT in the germline V gene. V lost 8 bases and J lost 1, with 17 bases in between. As DNA, the CDR3 is TGTGCCAGCTCCGGGACGGCGAATTTTAACTATGGCTACACCTTC. It encodes CASSGTANFNYGYTF.

The J gene is TRBJ1-5, the V gene TRBV7-2; D unresolved. CDR3 size: 13 residues. Germline-derived CDR1 and CDR2 are SGHTA and FQGNSA. Trimming removed 1 base at V and 3 bases at J, with 4 bases between. In nucleotides, the CDR3 is TGTGCCAGCAGCTTAGATATCAATCAGCCCCAGCATTTT. Its protein product is CASSLDINQPQHF.

The chain has TRBV5-6 and TRBJ2-7, with D unresolved. Germline V lookup: CDR1 SGHDT, CDR2 YYEEEE. V was shortened by 1 base and J by 7 bases, with 15 bases between the two germline ends. The CDR3 is 14 residues long. For the CDR3, the DNA is TGTGCCAGCAGCTTGAGAAGGGCGGATCAGGAGCAGTACTTC. Its translation is CASSLRRADQEQYF. Complete variable domain (other parts from reference TRBV5-6 and TRBJ2-7): DAGVTQSPTHLIKTRGQQVTLRCSPKSGHDTVSWYQQALGQGPQFIFQYYEEEERQRGNFPDRFSGHQFPNYSSELNVNALLLGDSALYLCASSLRRADQEQYFGPGTRLTVT.